This T cell receptor beta chain derives from a study of blood T cell repertoires in COVID-19. Libraries were prepared by immunoSEQ multiplex PCR; TCRdb keeps only in-frame clonotypes and omits some of them. This table holds under 200,000 clones, roughly 80% found once. This clone was seen a single time. The J segment lost 7 bases and the V segment lost 6 bases, leaving 9 bases of the junction unmatched. The germline gives CDR1 SNHLY, CDR2 FYNNEI. The CDR3 is 15 residues long. Sequencing was performed on PBMCs or T cells enriched from blood (not recorded which). This sequence joins TRBV2 and TRBJ1-6; 7 nucleotides line up with TRBD1. The receptor was derived from a man aged 50 or older who had recovered from COVID-19. CDR3 residues: CASSFGTAQNSPLHF. CDR3 nucleotides: TGTGCCAGCAGCTTCGGGACAGCGCAGAATTCACCCCTCCACTTT. The full variable domain, with the rest looked up from reference TRBV2 and TRBJ1-6, is EPEVTQTPSHQVTQMGQEVILRCVPISNHLYFYWYRQILGQKVEFLVSFYNNEISEKSEIFDDQFSVERPDGSNFTLKIRSTKLEDSAMYFCASSFGTAQNSPLHFGNGTRLTVT.